The next 32 T cell receptor beta chains were all read from a single sample in a study of cytomegalovirus exposure and HLA in healthy donors. Both 60 Vbeta primers and 13 Jbeta primers went into the PCR. The table came from immunoSEQ multiplex PCR; TCRdb's copy has only in-frame clones and leaves some out. The repertoire has about 160,000 clones, around 88% of them found once; the top ten carry about 2%. The specimen was PBMCs. Source of these receptors: a woman between 18 and 29 years old in good health and CMV-seronegative.

This clone was picked up one time. This chain links TRBV28 with TRBJ2-1, with TRBD2 matching over 9 bases. This CDR3 comprises 14 residues. V lost 5 bases to trimming and J lost 1 base; unmatched junction nucleotides: 0. Germline CDR1 MDHEN, CDR2 SYDVKM. CDR3 loop: CASSAGGSYNEQFF. Written as DNA, the CDR3 is TGTGCCAGCAGTGCGGGGGGGTCCTACAATGAGCAGTTCTTC.

V and J are TRBV28 and TRBJ2-3, with 7 bases aligning to TRBD1. The CDR3 contains 14 residues. Per the germline V gene, CDR1 is MDHEN and CDR2 is SYDVKM. J was trimmed by 6 bases and V by 5 bases; bases with no gene match: 8. The CDR3, as DNA: TGTGCCAGCAGTCCTACAGGGGAGCGGGATACGCAGTATTTT. Translating it yields CASSPTGERDTQYF.

V and J are TRBV19 and TRBJ1-1; maybe TRBD1 (5 bases). In germline, CDR1 is LNHDA, CDR2 SQIVND (reference sequence). V was cut by 7 bases and J by 1 base, with 19 bases left in between. The length of the CDR3 is 16 residues. CDR3 sequence: CASIPRGREANTEAFF. Written as DNA, the CDR3 is TGTGCCAGTATTCCGCGGGGGAGGGAAGCGAACACTGAAGCTTTCTTT.

V usage is TRBV28 and J usage is TRBJ1-3; TRBD1 aligns across 8 bases. This CDR3 is built from 14 residues. The J segment lost 0 bases and the V segment lost 11 bases, leaving 6 bases of the junction unmatched. Germline assignment: CDR1 MDHEN and CDR2 SYDVKM. The CDR3 sequence is CACDRGNSGNTIYF. CDR3 nucleotides: TGTGCCTGCGACAGGGGCAACTCTGGAAACACCATATATTTT.

This clone was detected a few times. As DNA, the CDR3 is TGTGCCAGCAGTGAAGAAGGGGGAGGGTCCTACGAGCAGTACTTC. The encoded protein is CASSEEGGGSYEQYF. The chain combines TRBV6-1 with TRBJ2-7, with D possibly being TRBD2 (7 bases). V dropped 1 base and J dropped 1 base, with 11 bases sitting between them. The CDR3 is 15 amino acids. Germline CDR1 and CDR2: MNHNS and SASEGT.

This clone was seen a single time. DNA of the CDR3: TGTGCCAGCCAGGACTACTACAATGAGCAGTTCTTC. It codes for CASQDYYNEQFF. V gene TRBV28 combines with J gene TRBJ2-1, with D tentatively TRBD2 (6 bases). This CDR3 spans 12 amino acids. CDR1 is MDHEN and CDR2 is SYDVKM in the germline V gene. Between the trimmed V and J ends, which lost 8 bases and 3 bases, there was a span of 8 bases.

As DNA, the CDR3 is TGTGCCAGCAGTCTCACAGGGGGCGGTAACTATGGCTACACCTTC. It is translated as CASSLTGGGNYGYTF. The chain links TRBV28 to TRBJ1-2, with TRBD1 identical over 9 bases. The CDR3 spans 15 residues. V trimming: 5 bases; J trimming: 1 base; junction bases outside the gene matches: 5. Per germline, CDR1 MDHEN and CDR2 SYDVKM.

The rearrangement uses TRBV5-1 and TRBJ1-1; D perhaps matches TRBD1 (5 bases). Germline CDR1 SGHRS, CDR2 YFSETQ. This CDR3 contains 13 residues. Between the trimmed V and J ends, which lost 4 bases and 2 bases, there was a span of 9 bases. CDR3 protein: CASSQDSNTEAFF. The CDR3 coding sequence is TGCGCCAGCAGCCAAGACAGTAACACTGAAGCTTTCTTT.

V usage is TRBV4-1 and J usage is TRBJ2-5; D not certain. The J call is uncertain, as TRBJ2-7 better fits the DNA end. The CDR3 has 14 amino acids. Per the germline V gene, CDR1 is MGHRA and CDR2 is YSYEKL. The CDR3 protein is CASSQQQLSYEQYF. DNA for the CDR3: TGCGCCAGCAGCCAACAACAGTTGTCCTACGAGCAGTACTTC.

The chain employs TRBV6-5 and TRBJ2-3; possible D gene TRBD2, 5 bases. The CDR3 consists of 15 residues. Germline V gene sequence: CDR1 MNHEY, CDR2 SVGAGI. Trimming stripped 0 bases from V and 2 bases from J, with 9 bases between. The CDR3 loop is CASSYSGLSTDTQYF. CDR3 DNA: TGTGCCAGCAGTTACTCCGGACTTTCCACAGATACGCAGTATTTT.

CDR3 sequence reads: CASSPTGGEQYF. DNA for the CDR3: TGTGCCAGCAGCCCCACAGGGGGCGAGCAGTACTTC. The J gene is TRBJ2-7, the V gene TRBV7-9; 8 bases are shared with TRBD1. Germline assignment: CDR1 SEHNR and CDR2 FQNEAQ (reference sequence). V trimming: 5 bases; J trimming: 6 bases; junction bases outside the gene matches: 3. This CDR3 contains 12 residues.

This chain links TRBV7-9 with TRBJ2-3; D call uncertain. Germline assignment: CDR1 SEHNR and CDR2 FQNEAQ (reference sequence). Between the trimmed V and J ends, which lost 8 bases and 5 bases, there was a span of 14 bases. The CDR3 has 13 residues. CDR3 residues: CASRPVGGDTQYF. The CDR3 bases are TGTGCCAGCCGCCCAGTCGGCGGAGATACGCAGTATTTT.

V usage is TRBV6-1 and J usage is TRBJ1-3, with D uncertain. Between the trimmed V and J ends, which lost 6 bases and 0 bases, there was a span of 9 bases. The CDR3 has 14 amino acids. Germline values: CDR1 MNHNS, CDR2 SASEGT. Written as DNA, the CDR3 is TGTGCCAGCAGGAGTGACATCTCTGGAAACACCATATATTTT. Residues: CASRSDISGNTIYF.

J is TRBJ1-2 and V is TRBV30; 8 nucleotides align to TRBD1. Per germline, CDR1 GTSNPN and CDR2 SVGIG (reference sequence). V lost 7 bases and J lost 6; bases outside the gene matches: 13. The CDR3 loop spans 14 amino acids. CDR3 protein: CALTRTGKVHGYTF. CDR3 DNA: TGTGCCTTGACCCGGACAGGGAAGGTTCATGGCTACACCTTC.

This clone occurred once. This chain uses TRBV5-1 with TRBJ2-3, with 11 bases aligning to TRBD2. The germline gives CDR1 SGHRS, CDR2 YFSETQ. With V trimmed by 0 bases and J by 5 bases, 8 bases remained unmatched. This CDR3 is built from 17 residues. DNA of the CDR3: TGCGCCAGCAGCTTGGCCGGAGTAGCGGGAGGGCAAGATACGCAGTATTTT. Translation gives CASSLAGVAGGQDTQYF.

The chain couples TRBV13 to TRBJ1-1, with 8 nucleotides matching TRBD1. This CDR3 spans 14 amino acids. J gave up 4 bases and V 5 bases, and 6 bases lay outside the gene matches. The germline CDR1 and CDR2 sequences are PRHDT and FYEKMQ (reference sequence). CDR3 amino acids: CASSGQGRITEAFF. In nucleotides, the CDR3 is TGTGCCAGCAGCGGACAGGGAAGGATCACTGAAGCTTTCTTT.

The genes are TRBV2 and TRBJ2-1; TRBD1 aligns across 7 bases. From germline, CDR1 is SNHLY and CDR2 FYNNEI. The CDR3 covers 14 residues. The J segment lost 7 bases and the V segment lost 8 bases, leaving 11 bases of the junction unmatched. The chain's CDR3 is CASGGLSGGNEQFF. The CDR3 bases are TGTGCCAGCGGTGGGCTGTCAGGGGGAAATGAGCAGTTCTTC.

DNA of the CDR3: TGTGCCAGCAGTCACCTCCAGGGGTACGAGCAGTACTTC. Its protein is CASSHLQGYEQYF. The chain carries TRBV6-5 and TRBJ2-7; possible D gene TRBD1, 6 bases. Between the trimmed V and J ends, which lost 5 bases and 4 bases, there was a span of 12 bases. CDR1 is MNHEY, CDR2 SVGAGI, per germline. The CDR3 covers 13 residues.

The V call is TRBV19, the J call TRBJ2-7; TRBD1 matches 7 bases. CDR3 size: 15 residues. J lost 5 bases, V lost 7 bases, and 14 bases had no gene match. The germline V gene has CDR1 LNHDA and CDR2 SQIVND (reference sequence). CDR3 loop: CASTTGVGQINEQYF. The CDR3 DNA reads as TGTGCCAGTACCACAGGGGTGGGACAGATCAACGAGCAGTACTTC. The full variable domain, its missing parts supplied by reference TRBV19 and TRBJ2-7, is DGGITQSPKYLFRKEGQNVTLSCEQNLNHDAMYWYRQDPGQGLRLIYYSQIVNDFQKGDIAEGYSVSREKKESFPLTVTSAQKNPTAFYLCASTTGVGQINEQYFGPGTRLTVT.

The chain combines TRBV30 with TRBJ2-7; D may be TRBD2 (5 bases). Trimming took off 2 bases at V and 2 bases at J, with 13 bases between the two ends. Germline V lookup: CDR1 GTSNPN, CDR2 SVGIG (reference sequence). The CDR3 has 14 amino acids. The CDR3 is CAWSLGALAYEQYF. DNA of the CDR3: TGTGCCTGGAGTTTGGGAGCCTTGGCCTACGAGCAGTACTTC.

This clone was found once. The chain uses TRBV6-5 and TRBJ1-2; maybe TRBD1 (6 bases). Germline CDR1 MNHEY, CDR2 SVGAGI. With 5 bases removed from V and 4 bases from J, the gap between germline ends came to 14 bases. The CDR3 is 14 residues long. The CDR3 DNA follows: TGTGCCAGCAGTCGGACAGAGGGTAGCTATGGCTACACCTTC. Residues: CASSRTEGSYGYTF.

The rearrangement uses TRBV2 and TRBJ1-1, with 12 bases that match TRBD1. In germline, CDR1 is SNHLY, CDR2 FYNNEI. The V gene end was trimmed by 4 bases and the J gene end by 4 bases; junction bases not matched to a gene: 4. The CDR3 totals 15 residues. This CDR3 is CASSGDRGHGTEAFF. DNA of the CDR3: TGTGCCAGCAGTGGGGACAGGGGGCACGGCACTGAAGCTTTCTTT.

The rearrangement uses TRBV6-6 and TRBJ1-2; D is uncertain. With 7 bases removed from V and 9 bases from J, the gap between germline ends came to 12 bases. The V gene's germline CDR1 is MNHNY and CDR2 SVGAGI (reference sequence). The CDR3 spans 11 residues. The CDR3, as DNA: TGTGCCAGCACTTTGGCTTTGAGCTACACCTTC. Residues: CASTLALSYTF.

In this sample, this clone turned up once. This chain uses TRBV5-1 with TRBJ1-2, with 7 positions matching TRBD1. This CDR3 is 14 amino acids long. CDR1 SGHRS and CDR2 YFSETQ come from the germline V gene. The ends lost 0 bases at V and 6 bases at J; junction bases unmatched: 5. CDR3 loop: CASSLGDSGHGYTF. CDR3 bases: TGCGCCAGCAGCTTGGGGGACAGTGGGCATGGCTACACCTTC.

This clone has only a few counts. The CDR3 region is CASSWTGTTEAFF. CDR3 nucleotides: TGTGCCAGCAGCTGGACCGGGACAACTGAAGCTTTCTTT. V is TRBV5-5 and J is TRBJ1-1; TRBD1 is a possible D gene (6 bases). From germline, CDR1 is SGHKS and CDR2 YYEKEE (reference sequence). The CDR3 has 13 amino acids. V was trimmed by 3 bases and J by 5 bases, leaving 11 bases between them.

The chain carries TRBV6-1 and TRBJ2-1, with a tentative D call TRBD1 (5 bases). V was pared by 3 bases and J by 8 bases, with 14 bases between. Germline CDR1 MNHNS, CDR2 SASEGT. The CDR3 extends over 14 amino acids. The CDR3 DNA follows: TGTGCCAGCAGTGATAGGGGCGGAACCGATGAGCAGTTCTTC. Its protein product is CASSDRGGTDEQFF.

The V call is TRBV7-2, the J call TRBJ2-5; 7 bases are shared with TRBD2. The germline V gene has CDR1 SGHTA and CDR2 FQGNSA. The CDR3 totals 15 residues. V dropped 4 bases and J dropped 4; count of bases not matched to a gene: 9. The CDR3 DNA is TGTGCCAGCAGCTCCGCGTGGGGAGGGCGAGAGACCCAGTACTTC. Its translation is CASSSAWGGRETQYF. The full variable domain, with the rest looked up from reference TRBV7-2 and TRBJ2-5, is GAGVSQSPSNKVTEKGKDVELRCDPISGHTALYWYRQSLGQGLEFLIYFQGNSAPDKSGLPSDRFSAERTGGSVSTLTIQRTQQEDSAVYLCASSSAWGGRETQYFGPGTRLLVL.

Only a few counts were recorded for this clone. This rearrangement joins TRBV7-8 to TRBJ2-7; 9 nucleotides agree with TRBD1. CDR1 is SGHVS and CDR2 is FQNEAQ in the germline V gene. The trim removed 5 bases at V and 6 bases at J, leaving 5 bases unmatched. The CDR3 is made up of 13 amino acids. CDR3 region: CASSRDRVLEQYF. Written as DNA, the CDR3 is TGTGCCAGCAGCCGGGACAGGGTTCTCGAGCAGTACTTC.

The CDR3 DNA follows: TGTGCCAGCAGCTTGGTGCCGCCAGGGGGCTTGGGGAACACCGGGGAGCTGTTTTTT. Residues: CASSLVPPGGLGNTGELFF. The genes are TRBV5-4 and TRBJ2-2; 8 positions match TRBD1. Germline-derived CDR1 and CDR2 are SGHNT and YYREEE (reference sequence). V was pared by 0 bases and J by 1 base, with 11 bases of the junction left unmatched. The CDR3 spans 19 residues. Together with reference TRBV5-4 and TRBJ2-2, the CDR3 gives the full variable domain: ETGVTQSPTHLIKTRGQQVTLRCSSQSGHNTVSWYQQALGQGPQFIFQYYREEENGRGNFPPRFSGLQFPNYSSELNVNALELDDSALYLCASSLVPPGGLGNTGELFFGEGSRLTVL.

A few counts support this clone. Other DNA sequences in the same sample also yield this CDR3. The chain employs TRBV5-1 and TRBJ1-2, with D perhaps TRBD1 (5 bases). V lost 2 bases, J lost 4 bases, and 15 bases lay in between. The CDR3 sequence is 15 residues long. From germline, CDR1 is SGHRS and CDR2 YFSETQ. The CDR3 DNA is TGCGCCAGCAGCTTAACCGGAGGGGCTGGCTATGGCTACACCTTC. This translates into CASSLTGGAGYGYTF. Variable domain in full (rest from reference TRBV5-1 and TRBJ1-2): KAGVTQTPRYLIKTRGQQVTLSCSPISGHRSVSWYQQTPGQGLQFLFEYFSETQRNKGNFPGRFSGRQFSNSRSEMNVSTLELGDSALYLCASSLTGGAGYGYTFGSGTRLTVV.

The chain employs TRBV7-8 and TRBJ2-5; tentative D call: TRBD2 (5 bases). In germline, CDR1 is SGHVS, CDR2 FQNEAQ. V was pared by 5 bases and J by 1 base, with 14 bases between. The CDR3 loop spans 15 amino acids. The CDR3 sequence: CASSPGVASQETQYF. The CDR3 nucleotides read TGTGCCAGCAGCCCCGGGGTAGCGAGCCAAGAGACCCAGTACTTC.

A word on this clone: Relative to the germline gene, one junction end is altered; a read error may explain this. This CDR3 is also generated by other DNA sequences in the sample. The V call is TRBV28, the J call TRBJ1-4; D uncertain. The CDR3 is made up of 15 amino acids. Germline CDR1 reads MDHEN; CDR2 reads SYDVKM. CDR3 sequence reads: CASSFRGATNEKLFF. In DNA, the CDR3 is TGCGCCAGCAGTTTCCGCGGAGCAACTAATGAAAAACTGTTTTTT.